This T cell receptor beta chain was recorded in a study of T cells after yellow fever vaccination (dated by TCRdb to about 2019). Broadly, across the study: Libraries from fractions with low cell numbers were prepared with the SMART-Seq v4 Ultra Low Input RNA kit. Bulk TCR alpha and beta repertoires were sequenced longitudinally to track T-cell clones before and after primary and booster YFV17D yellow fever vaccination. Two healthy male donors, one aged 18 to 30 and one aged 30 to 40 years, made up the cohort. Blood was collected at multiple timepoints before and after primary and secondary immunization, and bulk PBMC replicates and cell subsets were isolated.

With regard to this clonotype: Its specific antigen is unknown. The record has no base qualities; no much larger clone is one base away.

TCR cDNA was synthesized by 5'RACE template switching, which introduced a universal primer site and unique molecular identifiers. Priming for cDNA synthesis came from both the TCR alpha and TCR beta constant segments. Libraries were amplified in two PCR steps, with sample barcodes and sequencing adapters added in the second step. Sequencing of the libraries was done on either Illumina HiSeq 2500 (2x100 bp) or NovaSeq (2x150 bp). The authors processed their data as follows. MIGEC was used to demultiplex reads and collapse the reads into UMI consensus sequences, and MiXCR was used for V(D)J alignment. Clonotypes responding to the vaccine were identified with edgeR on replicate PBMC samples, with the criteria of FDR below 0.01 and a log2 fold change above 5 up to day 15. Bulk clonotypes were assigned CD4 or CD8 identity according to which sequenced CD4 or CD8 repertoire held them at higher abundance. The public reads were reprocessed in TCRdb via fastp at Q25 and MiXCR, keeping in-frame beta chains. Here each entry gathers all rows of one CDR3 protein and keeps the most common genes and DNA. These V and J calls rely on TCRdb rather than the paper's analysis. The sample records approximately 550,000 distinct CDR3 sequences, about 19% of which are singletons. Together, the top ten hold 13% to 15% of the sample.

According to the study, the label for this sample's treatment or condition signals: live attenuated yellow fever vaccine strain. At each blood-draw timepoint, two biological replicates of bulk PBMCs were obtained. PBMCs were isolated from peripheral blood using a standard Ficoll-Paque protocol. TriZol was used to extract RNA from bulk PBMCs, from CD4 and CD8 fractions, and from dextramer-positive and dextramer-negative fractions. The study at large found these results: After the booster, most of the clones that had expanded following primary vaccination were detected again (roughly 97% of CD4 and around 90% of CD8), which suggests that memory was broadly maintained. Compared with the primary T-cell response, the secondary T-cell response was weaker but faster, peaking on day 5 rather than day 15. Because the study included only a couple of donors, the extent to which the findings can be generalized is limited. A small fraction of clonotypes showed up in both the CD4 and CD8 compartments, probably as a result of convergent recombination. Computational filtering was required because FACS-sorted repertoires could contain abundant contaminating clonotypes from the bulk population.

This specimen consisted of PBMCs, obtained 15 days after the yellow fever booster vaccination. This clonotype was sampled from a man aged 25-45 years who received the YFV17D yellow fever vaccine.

For the CDR3, the sequence is CSALGQGNTGELFF. The sequenced DNA is TGCAGCGCTCTTGGACAGGGAAACACCGGGGAGCTGTTTTTT. The chain joins TRBV29-1 to TRBJ2-2; 8 bases in between match TRBD1. The germline V gene yields SQVTM for CDR1 and ANQGSEA for CDR2. The cysteine opens and the phenylalanine closes a CDR3 of 14 amino acids. Kept here is only the CDR3 DNA, which spans 42 bases and is read in frame from base 1. Germline trimming: 7 bases from V, 2 bases from J; junction bases outside gene matches: 6.